This TCR beta chain was captured by sequencing in a study of siplizumab effects on memory and regulatory T cells. General study findings and limits: Contribution to the alloresponse seemed major for naive T cells, which also seemed more diverse than memory cells. Naive or memory phenotype assignment was not possible for roughly 75-96% of proliferating CD4+ or CD8+ clones.

A note on this clone: Antigen specificity is unknown.

V was pared by 4 bases and J by 0 bases, with 11 bases between. CDR1 SGHRS and CDR2 YFSETQ come from the germline V gene. The CDR3 is 16 amino acids. Per sample, the assay covered 90,000 to 100,000 TCR templates. Clones were sequenced by immunoSEQ multiplex PCR, and TCRdb holds only the in-frame ones, with some missing. The table has approximately 100,000 clones, about 95% seen once. The chain couples TRBV5-1 to TRBJ1-6; D ambiguous. The source material was Tregs sorted from blood. This TCR came from a human donor in good health. The CDR3 sequence is CASSQGPSSYNSPLHF. CDR3 nucleotides: TGCGCCAGCAGCCAAGGGCCAAGCTCCTATAATTCACCCCTCCACTTT.